This entry describes one T cell receptor (beta chain). What it binds is unknown. Each TCR beta cDNA library carried unique molecular identifiers. TCRdb itself ran the PCR reads through MiXCR, one entry per CDR3 protein. The data show around 710,000 distinct CDR3 sequences, more than 45% seen once. The data belong to a study of post-analysis software for immune sequencing data. Study-level results: About 5 TRBV segments (TRBV5-6, TRBV5-1 and TRBV20-1 among them) occurred more frequently in patients than in controls.

The CDR3 consists of 15 residues. The V gene's germline CDR1 is SEHNR and CDR2 FQNEAQ (reference sequence). The junction had 5 bases not matched to a gene; V was cut back by 5 bases and J by 3 bases. This sequence originates from a girl aged 10 to 17 with multiple sclerosis. V gene TRBV7-9 combines with J gene TRBJ1-4; 8 nucleotides align to TRBD1. What was sequenced was blood. The CDR3 DNA follows: TGTGCCAGCAGCCAAGGACAGGGCTCTAATGAAAAACTGTTTTTT. Translating gives CASSQGQGSNEKLFF.